This TCR beta chain was recorded in a study of blood T cell repertoires in COVID-19. Background on the study: The analysed material was cDNA or gDNA that came from T cells, B-cell-depleted T cells, or PBMCs.

CDR1 and CDR2 from the germline V gene are KGHDR and SFDVKD. Trimming at V came to 5 bases and at J to 4 bases, leaving 3 bases not matched to a gene. The CDR3 loop spans 14 amino acids. Methods used by the authors: Scientists estimated how many nucleated cells there were by amplifying reference gene primers. Assay used: immunoSEQ multiplex PCR; TCRdb lists only in-frame clones, some missing. The D gene and trimming were derived from the DNA, and the V and J assignments and clone size from that table. The sample shows under 300,000 clones, approximately 90% of them seen only once. Residents of about 25 US areas, aged roughly 18 to 89 years, made up the participants. Self-reported history from a screening survey and questionnaire set each donor's cohort.

This sequence joins TRBV24-1 and TRBJ2-7; 11 bases agree with TRBD1. Sequences were obtained from PBMCs or T cells enriched from blood (not recorded which). The origin of this receptor is a man between 18 and 29 years old who had recovered from COVID-19. The CDR3, as DNA: TGTGCCACCAGTGGAGGACAGGGGGCTTACGAGCAGTACTTC. Protein sequence: CATSGGQGAYEQYF.